Shown below are 8 T cell receptor beta chains from a single sample sequenced in a study of early T cells in non-severe SARS-CoV-2 infection. TCRdb processed the 5' RACE reads anew with MiXCR; each CDR3 protein has one entry. The sample yields about 55,000 distinct CDR3 sequences, around 12% seen once. What was sequenced was whole blood. The receptors stem from an adult who was a healthcare worker with PCR-confirmed SARS-CoV-2 infection or an uninfected control (not recorded which).

This clonotype was recorded at least ten times. The chain carries TRBV7-9 and TRBJ1-1, with D unclear. The CDR3 loop spans 15 amino acids. Germline V gene sequence: CDR1 SEHNR, CDR2 FQNEAQ (reference sequence). The ends were cut back, 4 bases at V and 0 bases at J, with 12 bases in the middle. The CDR3 sequence: CASSSNDKMNTEAFF. DNA for the CDR3: TGTGCCAGCAGCTCCAACGACAAGATGAACACTGAAGCTTTCTTT.

The sample holds many counts of this clonotype. This chain links TRBV4-2 with TRBJ2-2; D is possibly TRBD2 (6 bases). The CDR3 runs to 16 residues. Germline CDR1 is LGHNA and CDR2 is YNFKEQ. Deletions cut 2 bases from V and 9 bases from J, with 19 bases between. The CDR3 is CASSQKGLILSRELFF. The CDR3 DNA reads as TGTGCCAGCAGCCAAAAGGGACTGATCCTCTCGCGGGAGCTGTTTTTT.

This clonotype was recorded many times. The chain recombines TRBV27 with TRBJ2-1; TRBD2 agrees at 7 bases. The CDR3 is made up of 15 amino acids. Germline V CDR1 and CDR2: MNHEY, SMNVEV (reference sequence). J lost 6 bases, V lost 6 bases, and 11 bases had no gene match. CDR3 sequence (DNA): TGTGCCAGCAGGCGAGCGGGAAGCTTCGGCAATGAGCAGTTCTTC. Translated: CASRRAGSFGNEQFF.

This clonotype was detected a few times. The genes are TRBV20-1 and TRBJ1-2, with a tentative D call TRBD1 (6 bases). V was cut by 1 base and J by 4 bases, with 13 bases left in between. Germline V gene sequence: CDR1 DFQATT, CDR2 SNEGSKA (reference sequence). The CDR3 has 14 amino acids. CDR3 loop: CSARAQGRGYGYTF. The CDR3 bases are TGCAGTGCTAGAGCACAGGGCAGGGGCTATGGCTACACCTTC.

This clonotype was counted ten times or more. V usage is TRBV20-1 and J usage is TRBJ1-1, with D maybe TRBD1 (6 bases). The CDR3 runs to 12 residues. Between the trimmed V and J ends, which lost 7 bases and 4 bases, there was a span of 13 bases. The germline CDR1 and CDR2 sequences are DFQATT and SNEGSKA (reference sequence). The CDR3 region has the DNA TGCAGTGTTTTACAGGGAGGCACTGAAGCTTTCTTT. It specifies CSVLQGGTEAFF.

This clonotype showed up many times. This chain joins TRBV6-6 and TRBJ2-2; 11 bases are a match to TRBD1. Germline V lookup: CDR1 MNHNY, CDR2 SVGAGI (reference sequence). The CDR3 is made up of 16 amino acids. V lost 3 bases, J lost 5 bases, and 5 bases stayed unmatched. The CDR3, as DNA: TGTGCCAGCAGTTATTCCGGGACAGGGGGAACCGGGGAGCTGTTTTTT. As protein: CASSYSGTGGTGELFF.

This clonotype has just a few counts. This chain links TRBV7-2 with TRBJ2-1, with 11 bases that match TRBD2. The CDR3 contains 15 residues. V shed 5 bases, J shed 8 bases, and the junction held 8 bases outside the gene matches. Germline loops: CDR1 SGHTA, CDR2 FQGNSA. CDR3 sequence: CASSPGLAAYDEQFF. DNA for the CDR3: TGTGCCAGCAGCCCGGGACTAGCGGCTTACGATGAGCAGTTCTTC.

This clonotype was counted at least ten times. The chain employs TRBV28 and TRBJ2-7; D remains ambiguous. The CDR3 consists of 14 residues. Trimming took 2 bases from V and 2 from J, leaving 10 bases between them. Germline assignment: CDR1 MDHEN and CDR2 SYDVKM. CDR3 amino acids: CASSLNRSPYEQYF. In DNA, the CDR3 is TGTGCCAGCAGTTTAAATAGAAGCCCCTACGAGCAGTACTTC.